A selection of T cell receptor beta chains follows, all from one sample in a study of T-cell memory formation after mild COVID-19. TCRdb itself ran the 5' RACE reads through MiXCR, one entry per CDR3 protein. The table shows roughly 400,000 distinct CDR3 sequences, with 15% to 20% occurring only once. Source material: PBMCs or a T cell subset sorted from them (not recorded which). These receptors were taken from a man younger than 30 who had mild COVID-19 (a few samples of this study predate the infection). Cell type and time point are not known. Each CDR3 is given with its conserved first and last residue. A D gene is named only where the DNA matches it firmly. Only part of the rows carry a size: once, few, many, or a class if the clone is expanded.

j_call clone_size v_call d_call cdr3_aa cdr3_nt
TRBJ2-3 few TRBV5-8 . CASSQQRSTDTQYF TGTGCCAGCAGTCAACAGCGGAGCACAGATACGCAGTATTTT
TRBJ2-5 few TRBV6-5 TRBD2 CASSRLAGLETQYF TGTGCCAGCAGCCGACTAGCGGGCCTAGAGACCCAGTACTTC
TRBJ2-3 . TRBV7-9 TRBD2 CASSLLAGRTDTQYF TGTGCCAGCAGCCTGCTAGCGGGGAGAACAGATACGCAGTATTTT
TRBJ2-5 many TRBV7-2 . CASEGGWETQYF TGTGCCTCAGAGGGGGGATGGGAGACCCAGTACTTC
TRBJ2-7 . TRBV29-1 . CSVEDGWGLDEQYF TGCAGCGTTGAAGATGGCTGGGGGCTGGACGAGCAGTACTTC
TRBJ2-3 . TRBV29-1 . CSVEGSSRTDTQYF TGCAGCGTTGAAGGGTCGTCCCGGACAGATACGCAGTATTTT
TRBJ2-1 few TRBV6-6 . CASSWVAANEQFF TGTGCCAGCAGTTGGGTAGCCGCCAATGAGCAGTTCTTC
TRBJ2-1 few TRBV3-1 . CASSQGYRPGRTEQFF TGTGCCAGCAGCCAAGGTTATCGCCCTGGCCGGACTGAGCAGTTCTTC
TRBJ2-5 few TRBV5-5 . CASSVGPILQETQYF TGTGCCAGCAGCGTGGGACCGATCCTCCAAGAGACCCAGTACTTC
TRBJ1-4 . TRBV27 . CASSHTGTRKLFF TGTGCCAGCAGTCATACAGGGACGAGGAAACTGTTTTTT
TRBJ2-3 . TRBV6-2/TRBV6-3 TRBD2 CASSSPQRGRPTTDTQYF TGTGCCAGCAGTTCCCCCCAGCGGGGGCGGCCAACCACAGATACGCAGTATTTT
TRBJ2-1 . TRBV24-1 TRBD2 CATSDAFSGGNNEQFF TGTGCCACCAGTGATGCGTTTAGCGGGGGGAACAATGAGCAGTTCTTC
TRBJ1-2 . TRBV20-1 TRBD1 CSARTGPDRVGGYTF TGCAGTGCAAGGACAGGACCTGACCGGGTCGGGGGCTACACCTTC
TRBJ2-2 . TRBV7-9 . CASSLATLALISGELFF TGTGCCAGCAGCTTAGCGACGCTAGCTTTGATAAGCGGGGAGCTGTTTTTT
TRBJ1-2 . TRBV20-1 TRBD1 CSAATAGGYGYTF TGCAGTGCCGCTACGGCAGGGGGCTATGGCTACACCTTC
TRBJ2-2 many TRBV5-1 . CASSRATNTGELFF TGCGCCAGCAGTAGGGCCACGAACACCGGGGAGCTGTTTTTT
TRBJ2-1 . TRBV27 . CASSLVRDPSYNEQFF TGTGCCAGCAGTTTAGTCCGGGACCCCTCCTACAATGAGCAGTTCTTC
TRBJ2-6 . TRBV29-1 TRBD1 CSFRRDRSSGANVLTF TGCAGCTTCCGCCGGGACAGGAGCTCTGGGGCCAACGTCCTGACTTTC
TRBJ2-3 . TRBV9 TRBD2 CASSPPSGGGTDTQYF TGTGCCAGCAGCCCCCCTAGCGGGGGGGGGACAGATACGCAGTATTTT
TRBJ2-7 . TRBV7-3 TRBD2 CASSPAGGSYEQYF TGTGCCAGCAGCCCCGCGGGGGGATCCTACGAGCAGTACTTC
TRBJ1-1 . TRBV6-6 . CASSSYRDTEAFF TGTGCCAGCAGTAGCTACAGGGACACTGAAGCTTTCTTT
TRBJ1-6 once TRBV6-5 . CASSYSSAEGESAPLHF TGTGCCAGCAGTTACTCGAGCGCCGAGGGGGAATCAGCACCCCTCCACTTT
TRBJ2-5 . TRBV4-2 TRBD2 CASSRQASGGAGETQYF TGTGCCAGCAGTCGACAAGCTAGCGGGGGGGCCGGGGAGACCCAGTACTTC
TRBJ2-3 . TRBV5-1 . CASSFGAVTDTQYF TGCGCCAGCAGCTTTGGGGCGGTCACAGATACGCAGTATTTT
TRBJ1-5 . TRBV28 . CASSPGVGQANQPQHF TGTGCCAGCAGTCCGGGCGTGGGGCAGGCCAATCAGCCCCAGCATTTT
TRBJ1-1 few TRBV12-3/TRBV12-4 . CASTENTEAFF TGTGCCAGCACAGAGAACACTGAAGCTTTCTTT
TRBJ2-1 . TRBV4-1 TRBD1 CASSQQDRDHEQFF TGCGCCAGCAGCCAACAGGACAGGGACCATGAGCAGTTCTTC
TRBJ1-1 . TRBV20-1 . CSAVWEAEAFF TGCAGTGCTGTCTGGGAGGCTGAAGCTTTCTTT
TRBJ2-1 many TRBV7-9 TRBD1 CASSGVPGQGSYNEQFF TGTGCCAGCAGCGGCGTCCCGGGACAGGGTTCCTACAATGAGCAGTTCTTC
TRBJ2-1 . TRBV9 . CASSSAALTYNEQFF TGTGCCAGCAGCTCAGCGGCCCTCACCTACAATGAGCAGTTCTTC
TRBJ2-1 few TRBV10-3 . CAITESNEQFF TGTGCCATCACCGAGAGCAATGAGCAGTTCTTC
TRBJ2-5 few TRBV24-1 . CATSDSGTDGETQYF TGTGCCACCAGTGATTCCGGGACTGATGGGGAGACCCAGTACTTC
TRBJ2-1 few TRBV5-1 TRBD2 CASSARATSGKPAGQFF TGCGCCAGCAGCGCTAGGGCGACTAGCGGGAAACCCGCGGGGCAGTTCTTC
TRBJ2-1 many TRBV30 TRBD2 CAWSPLAGANEQFF TGTGCCTGGAGTCCGCTAGCGGGGGCCAATGAGCAGTTCTTC
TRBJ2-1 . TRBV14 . CASSQGADFYSYNEQFF TGTGCCAGCAGCCAAGGGGCGGATTTCTACTCCTACAATGAGCAGTTCTTC
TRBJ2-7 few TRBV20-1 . CSARDQGGKGSYEQYF TGCAGTGCTAGAGATCAAGGTGGGAAGGGCTCCTACGAGCAGTACTTC
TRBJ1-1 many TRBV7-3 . CASSQGHQTEAFF TGTGCCAGCAGCCAGGGACATCAGACTGAAGCTTTCTTT
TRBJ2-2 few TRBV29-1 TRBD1 CSAQGTGVGTGELFF TGCAGCGCCCAAGGGACAGGGGTCGGCACCGGGGAGCTGTTTTTT
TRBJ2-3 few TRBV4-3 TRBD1 CASSHADRGTDTQYF TGCGCCAGCAGCCATGCGGACAGGGGAACAGATACGCAGTATTTT
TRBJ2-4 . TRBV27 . CASSASAKNIQYF TGTGCCAGCAGTGCTTCGGCCAAAAACATTCAGTACTTC
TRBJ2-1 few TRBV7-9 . CASSRSASYNEQFF TGTGCCAGCAGCCGCTCAGCCTCCTACAATGAGCAGTTCTTC
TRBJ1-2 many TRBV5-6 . CASSFAPKGGYTF TGTGCCAGCAGCTTTGCCCCTAAGGGCGGCTACACCTTC
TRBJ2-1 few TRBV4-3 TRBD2 CASSHWRGAYNEQFF TGCGCCAGCTCTCATTGGCGGGGGGCCTACAATGAGCAGTTCTTC
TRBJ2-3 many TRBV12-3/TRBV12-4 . CASLSGSTQYF TGTGCCAGCCTATCAGGAAGTACGCAGTATTTT
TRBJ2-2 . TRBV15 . CATSRSGVGGELFF TGTGCCACCAGCAGGTCAGGGGTCGGCGGGGAGCTGTTTTTT
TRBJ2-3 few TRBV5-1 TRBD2 CASSLGATSGNTDTQYF TGCGCCAGCAGCTTGGGAGCCACTAGCGGGAACACAGATACGCAGTATTTT
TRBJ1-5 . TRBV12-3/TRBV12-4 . CASSFAGYQPQHF TGTGCCAGCAGTTTTGCAGGGTACCAGCCCCAGCATTTT
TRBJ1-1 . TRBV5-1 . CASSVSRGWTEAFF TGCGCCAGCAGCGTTAGTCGGGGTTGGACTGAAGCTTTCTTT
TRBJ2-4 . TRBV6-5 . CASSYSRAFGIQYF TGTGCCAGCAGTTACTCGAGGGCATTCGGCATTCAGTACTTC
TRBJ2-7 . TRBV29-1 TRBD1 CSVYRGLSYEQYF TGCAGCGTTTACAGGGGGCTTTCCTACGAGCAGTACTTC